Listed here are 19 T cell receptor beta chains from one sample, sequenced in a study of blood T cell repertoires in COVID-19. Assay: immunoSEQ multiplex PCR; the TCRdb copy retains only in-frame clones and omits some. Of around 330,000 clones listed, roughly 88% are singletons. Sequenced material: peripheral blood. The source is a woman under 40 with COVID-19, enrolled during active disease.

The chain couples TRBV11-2 to TRBJ2-3, with 8 bases lining up with TRBD1. The ends lost 5 bases at V and 5 bases at J; junction bases unmatched: 3. Germline CDR1 SGHAT, CDR2 FQNNGV. This CDR3 is 13 amino acids long. The CDR3 spells CASSADREDTQYF. The CDR3 bases are TGTGCCAGCAGCGCGGACAGGGAAGATACGCAGTATTTT.

The chain has TRBV20-1 and TRBJ1-1, with D perhaps TRBD1 (6 bases). CDR1 DFQATT and CDR2 SNEGSKA come from the germline V gene (reference sequence). Deletions cut 3 bases from V and 5 bases from J, with 13 bases between. The CDR3 loop spans 13 amino acids. The CDR3 region has the DNA TGCAGTGCTAGTCCCACAACAGGGACTGAAGCTTTCTTT. Translated, it gives CSASPTTGTEAFF.

This chain links TRBV5-4 with TRBJ2-5, with 10 positions matching TRBD1. Germline V CDR1 and CDR2: SGHNT, YYREEE (reference sequence). The length of the CDR3 is 15 residues. V was clipped by 5 bases and J by 5 bases; unmatched bases: 9. The CDR3 reads CASSPTGGRLETQYF. For the CDR3, the DNA is TGTGCCAGCAGTCCGACAGGGGGCCGGCTGGAGACCCAGTACTTC.

This chain uses TRBV6-5 with TRBJ1-5, with a possible D match to TRBD1 (6 bases). The CDR3 sequence is 15 residues long. Germline V lookup: CDR1 MNHEY, CDR2 SVGAGI. With 6 bases removed from V and 7 bases from J, the gap between germline ends came to 19 bases. The DNA for the CDR3 is TGTGCCAGCAGAGACCTTGGGGGGGCTTGGCAGCCCCAGCATTTT. Protein product: CASRDLGGAWQPQHF.

V and J are TRBV12-3 or TRBV12-4 and TRBJ2-1, with D possibly matching TRBD2 (6 bases). The CDR3 runs to 13 residues. V shed 8 bases and J shed 7 bases, with 15 bases lying between them. CDR3 nucleotides: TGTGCCAGCCGGGGGTGGGGGAAAAATGAGCAGTTCTTC. As protein: CASRGWGKNEQFF.

The V call is TRBV4-3, the J call TRBJ2-7; 10 bases agree with TRBD2. The CDR3 extends over 15 amino acids. Germline CDR1 is LGHNA and CDR2 is YSLEER. The V segment lost 0 bases and the J segment 6 bases; nucleotides outside the gene matches: 5. The CDR3 nucleotides are TGCGCCAGCAGCCAAGATCTAGCGGGGGAACCCGAGCAGTACTTC. Translation: CASSQDLAGEPEQYF.

In this sample, this clone turned up once. The CDR3, as DNA: TGTGCCAGCCAATCGGGACAGCCCTATGGCTACACCTTC. It is translated as CASQSGQPYGYTF. V gene TRBV11-3 combines with J gene TRBJ1-2; 7 bases are a match to TRBD1. Germline V gives CDR1 SGHNT, CDR2 YENEEA. Trimming at V came to 8 bases and at J to 4 bases, leaving 7 bases not matched to a gene. The CDR3 length is 13 residues.

The CDR3 bases are TGCGCCAGCAGCTTGTGGGCCGCGGGGACAACTAATGAAAAACTGTTTTTT. Its translation is CASSLWAAGTTNEKLFF. The chain uses TRBV5-1 and TRBJ1-4, with unresolved D. Germline V gene lookup returns CDR1 SGHRS and CDR2 YFSETQ. Trimming shortened V by 1 base and J by 0 bases, and 13 bases separated the two germline ends. The CDR3 is 17 residues long.

This clone showed up just once. The CDR3 spells CASSPRGGPPNTGELFF. DNA of the CDR3: TGTGCCAGCAGCCCGAGAGGGGGACCACCGAACACCGGGGAGCTGTTTTTT. The chain recombines TRBV7-2 with TRBJ2-2, with D perhaps TRBD1 (6 bases). The germline V gene has CDR1 SGHTA and CDR2 FQGNSA. The CDR3 totals 17 residues. Trimming left V 5 bases short and J 0 bases short, with 16 bases between.

The gene calls are TRBV3-1 (or the pseudogene TRBV3-2) and TRBJ2-5; 9 positions agree with TRBD1. The CDR3 runs to 13 residues. The germline V gene encodes CDR1 LGHDT and CDR2 YNNKEL (reference sequence). J was trimmed by 4 bases and V by 5 bases; bases with no gene match: 2. CDR3 amino acids: CASSATGGETQYF. The CDR3 DNA reads TGTGCCAGCAGCGCGACAGGGGGAGAGACCCAGTACTTC.

This clone was observed a single time. The rearrangement links TRBV7-8 to TRBJ1-1; D possibly corresponds to TRBD1 (6 bases). V lost 1 base and J lost 2, with 8 bases in between. This CDR3 is built from 14 residues. In germline, CDR1 is SGHVS, CDR2 FQNEAQ. CDR3 sequence: CASSLEGDNTEAFF. The DNA of the CDR3 is TGTGCCAGCAGCTTAGAGGGGGACAACACTGAAGCTTTCTTT.

The chain couples TRBV3-1 (or the pseudogene TRBV3-2) to TRBJ2-2; TRBD1 agrees at 9 bases. The CDR3 runs to 17 residues. The ends lost 1 base at V and 7 bases at J; junction bases unmatched: 10. Germline CDR1 LGHDT, CDR2 YNNKEL (reference sequence). The CDR3 reads CASSQGGWTGVFGELFF. The DNA for the CDR3 is TGTGCCAGCAGCCAAGGGGGCTGGACAGGGGTGTTCGGGGAGCTGTTTTTT.

The chain joins TRBV4-2 to TRBJ2-3, with 8 bases lining up with TRBD2. This CDR3 contains 17 residues. V was pared by 0 bases and J by 1 base, with 6 bases of the junction left unmatched. Germline CDR1 LGHNA, CDR2 YNFKEQ. The CDR3 nucleotides are TGTGCCAGCAGCCAAGATGAAGCGGGGGCGGGCACAGATACGCAGTATTTT. Encoded protein: CASSQDEAGAGTDTQYF.

The CDR3 DNA is TGTGCCAGCAGGAAACTGAGCTCTGGAAACACCATATATTTT. Translation gives CASRKLSSGNTIYF. The chain uses TRBV7-9 and TRBJ1-3; unclear D gene. Trimming removed 6 bases from V and 0 bases from J, with 9 bases in between. Germline CDR1 reads SEHNR; CDR2 reads FQNEAQ (reference sequence). This CDR3 is built from 14 residues.

The rearrangement uses TRBV2 and TRBJ2-1; 11 nucleotides line up with TRBD2. Trimming removed 6 bases from V and 7 bases from J; junction bases left unmatched: 8. The CDR3 sequence is 15 residues long. Germline V gene sequence: CDR1 SNHLY, CDR2 FYNNEI. This CDR3 is CASRERLAGINEQFF. The CDR3 DNA sequence: TGTGCCAGCAGGGAACGACTAGCGGGGATAAATGAGCAGTTCTTC.

The J gene is TRBJ2-2, the V gene TRBV4-3, with a tentative D call TRBD2 (6 bases). From germline, CDR1 is LGHNA and CDR2 YSLEER. V lost 0 bases, J lost 6 bases, and 14 bases lay in between. This CDR3 has 16 amino acids. DNA for the CDR3: TGCGCCAGCAGCCAAGATCCCGCGGGGATGGCCGGGGAGCTGTTTTTT. Encoded protein: CASSQDPAGMAGELFF.

The J gene is TRBJ1-1, the V gene TRBV5-6; D possibly corresponds to TRBD1 (5 bases). CDR3 length: 14 amino acids. Trimming shortened V by 3 bases and J by 3 bases, and 12 bases separated the two germline ends. The germline V gene encodes CDR1 SGHDT and CDR2 YYEEEE. CDR3 region: CASSSYRLYTEAFF. The CDR3 nucleotides read TGTGCCAGCAGCTCATACAGGTTATACACTGAAGCTTTCTTT.

The chain employs TRBV3-1 (or the pseudogene TRBV3-2) and TRBJ2-5, with 9 bases fitting TRBD1. The CDR3 runs to 19 residues. Trimming took 0 bases from V and 5 from J; bases not matched to a gene: 16. CDR1 is LGHDT and CDR2 is YNNKEL in the germline V gene (reference sequence). The CDR3 DNA is TGTGCCAGCAGCCAAGATCTCCCCGGGACAGGGCGGCCATGGGAGACCCAGTACTTC. This translates into CASSQDLPGTGRPWETQYF.

In its sample, this clone was seen a few times. The rearrangement uses TRBV7-8 and TRBJ1-2, with D perhaps matching TRBD1 (5 bases). V was clipped by 8 bases and J by 2 bases, with 15 bases between them. The length of the CDR3 is 14 residues. CDR1 is SGHVS, CDR2 FQNEAQ, per germline. CDR3 in DNA: TGTGCCAGCCTCGCTGGGGGAGGCAACTATGGCTACACCTTC. Translated: CASLAGGGNYGYTF.